This T cell receptor (beta chain) is drawn from a study of OX40 agonist ivuxolimab in advanced cancers. In the study overall: Patients assigned to dose escalation were diagnosed with hepatocellular carcinoma, melanoma, renal cell or head and neck cancer. Findings and limits, study-wide: At 0.1 to 3.0 mg/kg and by week 6, clonal expansion occurred in CD4+ and CD8+ blood T cells. CD8+ T cells showed, on average, more clonal expansion than CD4+ cells.

Germline V lookup: CDR1 SGHRS, CDR2 YFSETQ. The CDR3 sequence is 16 residues long. J gave up 4 bases and V 0 bases, and 8 bases lay outside the gene matches. This clone was counted between two and nine times. Its antigen remains unknown. The assay was immunoSEQ multiplex PCR, and TCRdb's table has in-frame clones only and misses some. Of roughly 64,000 clones in the sample, about 90% were seen once. The sequencing here drew on CD4+ or CD8+ T cells sorted from blood, taken in a trial of the OX40 agonist ivuxolimab. This TCR derives from an adult with an advanced solid tumor such as melanoma, head and neck, liver or kidney cancer. V gene TRBV5-1 combines with J gene TRBJ2-7; the match to TRBD1 covers 9 bases. The CDR3 DNA reads TGCGCCAGCAGCTTGGCCGGTACGGGACAGGGATACGAGCAGTACTTC. Protein: CASSLAGTGQGYEQYF.